This T cell receptor (beta chain) is from a study of CD8+ T cells in alopecia areata listed by TCRdb under 2018. In the study overall: Treated patients were enrolled in an open-label pilot trial of oral tofacitinib, 5 to 10 mg twice daily, for moderate-to-severe alopecia areata. Tofacitinib was given for 6 to 18 months, followed by 6 months of follow-up off drug to assess delayed response and recurrence. To study T cell clonal expansion in alopecia areata, the researchers applied high-throughput TCRbeta sequencing to both the C3H/HeJ mouse model and human patients. Human TCRbeta sequencing covered scalp tissue and sorted CD4+ and CD8+ peripheral blood T cells from patchy and totalis/universalis alopecia areata patients and healthy controls. Biopsies were taken from tofacitinib-treated patients at baseline and again at 4 and 24 weeks into treatment, and several of those patients also had a later scalp biopsy. Scalp clonality was compared among normal scalp (n=4), patchy alopecia areata scalp (n=8), and alopecia totalis/universalis scalp (n=8). RNA was obtained with the PAXgene miRNA kit for fixed scalp, the miRNeasy kit for PBMCs, and the RNeasy kit for mouse skin. TCRbeta CDR3 regions were amplified by immunoSEQ multiplex PCR using 35 Vbeta forward and 13 Jbeta reverse primers.

Library method: the immunoSEQ multiplex PCR assay. To provide template for TCR sequencing, every sample had RNA extracted and reverse transcribed into cDNA. SuperScript III was used for first-strand cDNA synthesis, primed with a 2:1 mix of oligo-dT and random hexamers. A synthetic immune receptor repertoire was used to measure amplification bias, and any remaining bias was corrected computationally. Turning to the authors' computational methods: After raw reads were preprocessed to remove errors, the CDR3 was defined following IMGT conventions as running from the conserved cysteine to phenylalanine. To get clonality, Shannon entropy was normalized by log2 of the number of productive unique TCRs and the result was subtracted from 1. Whether each scalp clone was CD4 or CD8 was inferred by checking scalp TCRbeta sequences against the CD4 and CD8 repertoires from sorted blood. Imported from immuneACCESS, the table was reduced by TCRdb to in-frame sequences with V and J called. These copies leave out some clones; in studies compared against another copy, an unresolved V gene accounts for under half, and the cause of the remainder is not known. Clone size and V and J calls were adopted from that table, with D and trimming inferred from the DNA. This sample is represented by about 200,000 clones; about 60% of them were singletons. Clones ranked in the top ten supply roughly 0.47% of the sample.

The study at large found these results: Unlike mouse skin, which is dominated by gammadelta T cells, normal human skin has resident alphabeta T cells that are also sequenced, and this complicates analysis of the scalp TCR repertoire. Lesional scalp, especially in alopecia totalis/universalis, showed higher clonality and more expanded CD8+ clones than normal scalp, suggesting antigenic drive. TCR sequences shared between patients were less clear than in mice, possibly partly because of HLA diversity in the patient population.

The germline V gene provides CDR1 MGHRA and CDR2 YSYEKL. From the cysteine up to the phenylalanine, the CDR3 has a length of 16 residues. Only the CDR3 DNA stays, 48 bases, in frame from base 1. V is clipped by 0 bases and J by 2 bases, and the sequence between their germline boundaries is 12 bases long. The time point label, as the study defines it: baseline before oral tofacitinib. From alopecia areata patients, peripheral blood was collected along with lesional scalp punch biopsies. PBMCs were isolated by density centrifugation and stained for CD3, CD4 and CD8, after which CD4+ and CD8+ T cells were sorted on a FACSAria. This clone was counted only a few times. Which antigen it targets is not known. Per-base qualities were not stored, and no clone one base away is much larger.

This specimen consisted of CD4+ T cells sorted from blood, obtained at week 0. The origin of this receptor is a human donor with alopecia areata. The V gene is TRBV4-1 and the J gene is TRBJ2-3, with the D segment possibly TRBD1 or TRBD2, each aligning over 5 bases. This receptor carries the CDR3 CASSQDPTGHTDTQYF. Here is the DNA: TGCGCCAGCAGCCAAGATCCTACGGGGCACACAGATACGCAGTATTTT.